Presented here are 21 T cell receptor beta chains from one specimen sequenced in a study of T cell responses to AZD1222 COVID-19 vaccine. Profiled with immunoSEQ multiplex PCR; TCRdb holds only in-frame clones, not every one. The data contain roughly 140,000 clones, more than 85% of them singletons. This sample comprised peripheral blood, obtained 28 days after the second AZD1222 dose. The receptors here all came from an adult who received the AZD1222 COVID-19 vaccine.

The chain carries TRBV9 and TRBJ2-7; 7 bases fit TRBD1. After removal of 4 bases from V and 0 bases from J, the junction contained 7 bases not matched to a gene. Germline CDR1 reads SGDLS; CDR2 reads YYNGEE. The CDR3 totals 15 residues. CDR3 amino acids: CASSPRQGSSYEQYF. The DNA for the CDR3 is TGTGCCAGCAGCCCCCGACAGGGTTCCTCCTACGAGCAGTACTTC.

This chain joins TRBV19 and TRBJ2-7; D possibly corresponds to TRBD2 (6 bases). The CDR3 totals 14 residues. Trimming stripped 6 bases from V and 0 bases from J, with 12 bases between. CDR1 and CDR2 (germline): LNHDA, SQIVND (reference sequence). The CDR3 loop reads CASSPWGGSYEQYF. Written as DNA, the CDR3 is TGTGCCAGTAGCCCATGGGGAGGCTCCTACGAGCAGTACTTC. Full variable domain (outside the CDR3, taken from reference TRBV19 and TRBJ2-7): DGGITQSPKYLFRKEGQNVTLSCEQNLNHDAMYWYRQDPGQGLRLIYYSQIVNDFQKGDIAEGYSVSREKKESFPLTVTSAQKNPTAFYLCASSPWGGSYEQYFGPGTRLTVT.

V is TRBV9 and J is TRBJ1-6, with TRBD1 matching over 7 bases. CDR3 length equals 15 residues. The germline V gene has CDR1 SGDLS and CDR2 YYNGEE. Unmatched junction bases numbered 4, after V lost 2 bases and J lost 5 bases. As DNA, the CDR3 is TGTGCCAGCAGCGTGGCGGGACAGAATAATTCACCCCTCCACTTT. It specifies CASSVAGQNNSPLHF.

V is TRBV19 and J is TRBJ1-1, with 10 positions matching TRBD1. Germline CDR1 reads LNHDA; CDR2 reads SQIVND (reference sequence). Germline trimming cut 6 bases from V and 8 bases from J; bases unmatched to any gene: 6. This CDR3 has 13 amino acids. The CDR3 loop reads CASRKTGGLEAFF. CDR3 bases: TGTGCCAGTAGGAAGACAGGGGGCTTAGAAGCTTTCTTT.

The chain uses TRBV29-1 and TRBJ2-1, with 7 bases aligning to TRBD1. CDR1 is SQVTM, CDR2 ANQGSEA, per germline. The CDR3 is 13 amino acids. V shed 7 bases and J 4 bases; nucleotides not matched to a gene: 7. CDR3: CSARQGEYNEQFF. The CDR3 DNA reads TGCAGCGCCAGACAGGGAGAATACAATGAGCAGTTCTTC.

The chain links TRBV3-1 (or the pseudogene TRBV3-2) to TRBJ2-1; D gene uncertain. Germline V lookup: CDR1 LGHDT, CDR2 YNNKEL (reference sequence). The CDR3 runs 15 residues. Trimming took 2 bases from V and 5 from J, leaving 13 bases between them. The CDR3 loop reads CASSQRTRWDNEQFF. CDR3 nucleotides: TGTGCCAGCAGCCAAAGGACGCGGTGGGACAATGAGCAGTTCTTC.

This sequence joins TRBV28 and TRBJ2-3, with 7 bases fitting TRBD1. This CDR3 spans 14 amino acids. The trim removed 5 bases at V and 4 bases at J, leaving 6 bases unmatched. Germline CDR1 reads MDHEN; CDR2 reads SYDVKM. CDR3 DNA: TGTGCCAGCAGTGTATACCAGGGGGCAGATACGCAGTATTTT. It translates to CASSVYQGADTQYF.

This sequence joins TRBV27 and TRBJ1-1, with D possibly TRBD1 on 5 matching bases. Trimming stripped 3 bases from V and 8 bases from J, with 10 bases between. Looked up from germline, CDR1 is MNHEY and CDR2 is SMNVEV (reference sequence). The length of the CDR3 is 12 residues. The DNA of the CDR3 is TGTGCCAGCAGTTTGTGGGGACGAGAAGCTTTCTTT. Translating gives CASSLWGREAFF.

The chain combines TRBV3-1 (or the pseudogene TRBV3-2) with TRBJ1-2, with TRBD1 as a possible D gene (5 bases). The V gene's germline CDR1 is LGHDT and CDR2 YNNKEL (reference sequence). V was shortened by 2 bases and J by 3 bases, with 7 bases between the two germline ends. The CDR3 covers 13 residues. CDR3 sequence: CASSQRTYYGYTF. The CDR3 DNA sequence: TGTGCCAGCAGCCAAAGGACATACTATGGCTACACCTTC.

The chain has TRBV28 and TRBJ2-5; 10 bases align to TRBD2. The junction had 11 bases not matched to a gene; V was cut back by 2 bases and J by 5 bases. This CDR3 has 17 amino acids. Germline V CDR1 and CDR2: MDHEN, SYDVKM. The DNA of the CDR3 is TGTGCCAGCAGTTTAGAACTAGCGGGAAGTCGGAGGGAGACCCAGTACTTC. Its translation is CASSLELAGSRRETQYF. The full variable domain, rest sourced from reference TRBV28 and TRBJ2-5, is DVKVTQSSRYLVKRTGEKVFLECVQDMDHENMFWYRQDPGLGLRLIYFSYDVKMKEKGDIPEGYSVSREKKERFSLILESASTNQTSMYLCASSLELAGSRRETQYFGPGTRLLVL.

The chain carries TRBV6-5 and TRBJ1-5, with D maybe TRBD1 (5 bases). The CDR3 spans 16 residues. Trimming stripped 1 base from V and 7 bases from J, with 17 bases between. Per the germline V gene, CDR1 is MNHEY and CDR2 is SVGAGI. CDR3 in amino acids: CASSYFPQGSGQPQHF. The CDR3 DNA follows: TGTGCCAGCAGTTACTTCCCTCAGGGTAGCGGACAGCCCCAGCATTTT.

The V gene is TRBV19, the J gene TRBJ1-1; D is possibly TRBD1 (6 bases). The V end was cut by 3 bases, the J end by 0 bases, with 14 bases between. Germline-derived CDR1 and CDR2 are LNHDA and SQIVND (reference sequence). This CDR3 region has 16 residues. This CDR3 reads CASSIGGLVLNTEAFF. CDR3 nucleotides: TGTGCCAGTAGTATTGGGGGGCTGGTCCTGAACACTGAAGCTTTCTTT.

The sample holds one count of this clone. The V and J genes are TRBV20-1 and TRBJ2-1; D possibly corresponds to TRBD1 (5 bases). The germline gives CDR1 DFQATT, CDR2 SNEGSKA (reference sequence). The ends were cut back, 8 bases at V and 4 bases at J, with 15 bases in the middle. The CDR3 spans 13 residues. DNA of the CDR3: TGCAGTACTTGTGACTCAGGGTACAATGAGCAGTTCTTC. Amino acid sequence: CSTCDSGYNEQFF.

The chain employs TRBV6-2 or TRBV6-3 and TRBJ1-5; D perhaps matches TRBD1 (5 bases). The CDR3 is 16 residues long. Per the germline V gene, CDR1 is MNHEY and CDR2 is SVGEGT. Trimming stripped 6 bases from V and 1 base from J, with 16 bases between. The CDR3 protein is CASSPTGLKSNQPQHF. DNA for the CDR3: TGTGCCAGCAGCCCTACGGGACTTAAGAGCAATCAGCCCCAGCATTTT.

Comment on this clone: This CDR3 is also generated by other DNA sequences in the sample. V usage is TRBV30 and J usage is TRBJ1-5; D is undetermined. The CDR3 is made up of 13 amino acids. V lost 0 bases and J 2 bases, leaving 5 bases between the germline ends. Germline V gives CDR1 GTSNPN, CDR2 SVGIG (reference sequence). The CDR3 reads CAWSVRGNQPQHF. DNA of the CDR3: TGTGCCTGGAGTGTGAGGGGCAATCAGCCCCAGCATTTT.

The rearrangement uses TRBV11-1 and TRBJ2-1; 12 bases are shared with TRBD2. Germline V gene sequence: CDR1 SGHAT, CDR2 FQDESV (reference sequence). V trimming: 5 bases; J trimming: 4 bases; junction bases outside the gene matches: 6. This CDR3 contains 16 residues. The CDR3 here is CASSMGLAGPYNEQFF. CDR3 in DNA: TGTGCCAGCAGCATGGGACTAGCGGGTCCTTACAATGAGCAGTTCTTC.

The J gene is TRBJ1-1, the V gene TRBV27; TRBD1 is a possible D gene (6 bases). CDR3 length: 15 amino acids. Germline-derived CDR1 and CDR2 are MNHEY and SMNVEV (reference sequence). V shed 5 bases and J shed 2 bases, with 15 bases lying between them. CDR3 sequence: CASSPWDNSNTEAFF. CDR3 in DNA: TGTGCCAGCAGTCCATGGGACAACTCTAACACTGAAGCTTTCTTT.

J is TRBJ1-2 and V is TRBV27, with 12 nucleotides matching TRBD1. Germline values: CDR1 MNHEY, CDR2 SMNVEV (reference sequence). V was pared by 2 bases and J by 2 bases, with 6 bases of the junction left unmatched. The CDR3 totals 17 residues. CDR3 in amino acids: CASSLHGTGGANYGYTF. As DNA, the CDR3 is TGTGCCAGCAGTTTACACGGGACAGGGGGCGCAAACTATGGCTACACCTTC.

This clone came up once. Written as DNA, the CDR3 is TGTGCCAGCAGTTTATCCATACCTAATTCACCCCTCCACTTT. This sequence encodes CASSLSIPNSPLHF. The gene calls are TRBV27 and TRBJ1-6; D is ambiguous. Deletions cut 0 bases from V and 6 bases from J, with 6 bases between. In germline, CDR1 is MNHEY, CDR2 SMNVEV (reference sequence). CDR3 length equals 14 residues.

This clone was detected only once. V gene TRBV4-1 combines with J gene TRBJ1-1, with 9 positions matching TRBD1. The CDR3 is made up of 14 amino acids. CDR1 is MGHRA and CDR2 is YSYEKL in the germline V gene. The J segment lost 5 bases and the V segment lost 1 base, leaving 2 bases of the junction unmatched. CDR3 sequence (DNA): TGCGCCAGCAGCCAAGTAGACAGGGGGACTGAAGCTTTCTTT. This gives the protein CASSQVDRGTEAFF.

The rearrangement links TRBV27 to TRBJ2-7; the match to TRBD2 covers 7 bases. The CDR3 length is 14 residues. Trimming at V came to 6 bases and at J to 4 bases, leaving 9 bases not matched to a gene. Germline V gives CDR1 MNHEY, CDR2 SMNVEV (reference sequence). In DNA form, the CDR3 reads TGTGCCAGCAGCCCCAGGGAGGGGCTTTACGAGCAGTACTTC. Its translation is CASSPREGLYEQYF.